This entry concerns a single T cell receptor beta chain. Its antigen is currently unknown. Each sample used at least 6 million PBMCs. Per sample, no less than 5.5 micrograms of total RNA were extracted. V trimming: 5 bases; J trimming: 7 bases; junction bases outside the gene matches: 11. CDR3 length: 15 residues. Germline-derived CDR1 and CDR2 are MDHEN and SYDVKM. This sample was taken from a study of blood T cells in healthy people across ages. General study results and limits: Per million T cells, the diversity of TCR beta decreased roughly linearly as age advanced.

A J-beta primer mix and a sample-barcoded 5' primer were used in a second PCR of about 7 to 12 cycles. TCRdb redid the calling of the 5' RACE reads with MiXCR, one entry per CDR3 protein. Of around 650,000 distinct CDR3 sequences in the sample, 40% to 45% were seen once. The sequencing input was blood. The chain uses TRBV28 and TRBJ1-2; TRBD1 agrees at 9 bases. This TCR came from an elderly man in good health. In DNA, the CDR3 is TGTGCCAGCAGTGCACCAACAGGGGGCGCCCTTGGCTACACCTTC. As protein: CASSAPTGGALGYTF.